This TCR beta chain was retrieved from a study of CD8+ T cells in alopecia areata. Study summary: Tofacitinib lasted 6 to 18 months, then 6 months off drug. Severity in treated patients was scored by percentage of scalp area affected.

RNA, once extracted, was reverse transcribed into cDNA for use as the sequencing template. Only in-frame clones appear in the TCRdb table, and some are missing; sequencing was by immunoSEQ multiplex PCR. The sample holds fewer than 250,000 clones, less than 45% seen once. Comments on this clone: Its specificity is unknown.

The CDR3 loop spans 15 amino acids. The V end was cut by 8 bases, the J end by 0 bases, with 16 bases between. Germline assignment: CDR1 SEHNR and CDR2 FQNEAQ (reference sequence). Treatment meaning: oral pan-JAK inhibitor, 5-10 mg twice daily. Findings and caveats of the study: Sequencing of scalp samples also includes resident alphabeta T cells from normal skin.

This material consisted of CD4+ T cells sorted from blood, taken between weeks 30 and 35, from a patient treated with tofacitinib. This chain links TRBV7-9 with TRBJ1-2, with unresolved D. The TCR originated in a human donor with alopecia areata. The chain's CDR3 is CASVFFGRANYGYTF. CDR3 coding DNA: TGTGCCAGCGTCTTTTTCGGACGAGCTAACTATGGCTACACCTTC.